This T cell receptor beta chain derives from a study of T cells in Graves' hyperthyroidism and ophthalmopathy. As for the study in general: Before any treatment, at initial diagnosis, peripheral blood was collected.

Details on this clonotype: Its target is unknown.

Graves' hyperthyroidism was deemed stable given no ophthalmopathy progression within 18 months. Aged 18 to 65, the patients had hyperthyroidism that was newly diagnosed and had lasted under 2 months. Study results and caveats: Peripheral blood also featured most of the thyroid clonotypes expanded above 0.001.

There were TCR beta CDR3 regions amplified from RNA transcripts. The HTBI set primed first-round TCR CDR3 RT-PCR. TCRdb reprocessed the multiplex PCR reads via MiXCR and lists one record per CDR3 protein. In the table there are some 460,000 distinct CDR3 sequences, 15% to 18% of which are singletons. The CDR3 is 15 amino acids. From germline, CDR1 is SEHNR and CDR2 FQNEAQ (reference sequence). V lost 8 bases and J lost 2; bases outside the gene matches: 9. This receptor was identified in a woman aged 18-29 years with Graves' hyperthyroidism. V gene TRBV7-9 combines with J gene TRBJ2-1, with 7 bases matching TRBD1. The sample comprised blood. The CDR3 nucleotides are TGTGCCAGCCAGGGGGTCGACAGAACCTACAATGAGCAGTTCTTC. Amino acids: CASQGVDRTYNEQFF.